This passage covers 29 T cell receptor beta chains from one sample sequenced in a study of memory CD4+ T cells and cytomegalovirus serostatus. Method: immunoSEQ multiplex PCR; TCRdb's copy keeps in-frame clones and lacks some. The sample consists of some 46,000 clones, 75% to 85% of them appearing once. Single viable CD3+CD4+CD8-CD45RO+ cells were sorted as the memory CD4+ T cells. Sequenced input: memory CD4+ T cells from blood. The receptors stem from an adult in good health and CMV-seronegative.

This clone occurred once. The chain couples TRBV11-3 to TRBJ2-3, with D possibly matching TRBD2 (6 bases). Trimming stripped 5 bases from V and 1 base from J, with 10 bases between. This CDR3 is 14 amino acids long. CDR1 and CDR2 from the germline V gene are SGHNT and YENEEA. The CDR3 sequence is CASSIGEGTDTQYF. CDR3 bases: TGTGCCAGCAGCATCGGGGAGGGCACAGATACGCAGTATTTT.

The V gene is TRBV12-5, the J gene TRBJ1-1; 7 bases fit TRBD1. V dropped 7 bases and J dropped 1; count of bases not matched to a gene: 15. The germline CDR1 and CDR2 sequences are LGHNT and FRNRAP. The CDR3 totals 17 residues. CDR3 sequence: CASEPDRSDWRNTEAFF. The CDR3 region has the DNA TGTGCTAGTGAGCCGGACAGGTCAGACTGGAGGAACACTGAAGCTTTCTTT.

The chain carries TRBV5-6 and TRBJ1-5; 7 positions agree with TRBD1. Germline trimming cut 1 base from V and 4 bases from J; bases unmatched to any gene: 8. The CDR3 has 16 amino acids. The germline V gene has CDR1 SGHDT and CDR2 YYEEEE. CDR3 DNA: TGTGCCAGCAGCTTGAGCGGCAGGGGGTCAAATCAGCCCCAGCATTTT. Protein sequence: CASSLSGRGSNQPQHF.

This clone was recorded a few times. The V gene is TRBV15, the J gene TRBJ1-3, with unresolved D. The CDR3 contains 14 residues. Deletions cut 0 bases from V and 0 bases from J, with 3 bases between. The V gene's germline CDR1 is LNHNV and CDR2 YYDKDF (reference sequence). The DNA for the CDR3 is TGTGCCACCAGCAGAGACAACTCTGGAAACACCATATATTTT. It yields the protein CATSRDNSGNTIYF.

Written as DNA, the CDR3 is TGTGCCAGCAGCTTAAGGACGGGGGGAAGCTCCTACGAGCAGTACTTC. Translation gives CASSLRTGGSSYEQYF. The chain employs TRBV7-2 and TRBJ2-7, with 7 bases identical to TRBD2. The junction had 7 bases not matched to a gene; V was cut back by 2 bases and J by 0 bases. The CDR3 has 16 residues. Germline assignment: CDR1 SGHTA and CDR2 FQGNSA.

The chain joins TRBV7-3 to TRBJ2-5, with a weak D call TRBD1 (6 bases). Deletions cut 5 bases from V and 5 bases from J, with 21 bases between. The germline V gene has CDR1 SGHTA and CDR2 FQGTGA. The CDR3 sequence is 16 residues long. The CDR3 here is CASSLGLRGYGETQYF. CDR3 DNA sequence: TGTGCCAGCAGCCTAGGTCTGAGGGGGTATGGCGAGACCCAGTACTTC.

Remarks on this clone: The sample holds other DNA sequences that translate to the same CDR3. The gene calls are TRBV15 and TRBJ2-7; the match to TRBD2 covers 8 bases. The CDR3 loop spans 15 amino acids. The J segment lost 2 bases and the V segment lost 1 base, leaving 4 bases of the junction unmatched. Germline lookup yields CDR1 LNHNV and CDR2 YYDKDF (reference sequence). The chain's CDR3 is CATSRGSGGTYEQYF. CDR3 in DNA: TGTGCCACCAGCAGAGGGAGCGGGGGAACCTACGAGCAGTACTTC.

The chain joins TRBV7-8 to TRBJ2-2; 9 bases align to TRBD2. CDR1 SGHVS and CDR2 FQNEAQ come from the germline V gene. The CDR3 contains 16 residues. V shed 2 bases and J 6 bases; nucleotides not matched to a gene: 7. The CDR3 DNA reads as TGTGCCAGCAGCTTAAGGCGGGAGGGCCGGGCCGGGGAGCTGTTTTTT. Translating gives CASSLRREGRAGELFF. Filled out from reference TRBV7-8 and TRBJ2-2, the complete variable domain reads GAGVSQSPRYKVAKRGQDVALRCDPISGHVSLFWYQQALGQGPEFLTYFQNEAQLDKSGLPSDRFFAERPEGSVSTLKIQRTQQEDSAVYLCASSLRREGRAGELFFGEGSRLTVL.

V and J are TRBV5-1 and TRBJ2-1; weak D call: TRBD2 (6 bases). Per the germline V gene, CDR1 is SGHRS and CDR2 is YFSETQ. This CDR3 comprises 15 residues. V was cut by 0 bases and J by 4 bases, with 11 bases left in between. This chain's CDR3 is CASSLAPAGYNEQFF. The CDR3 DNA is TGCGCCAGCAGCTTGGCGCCCGCGGGGTACAATGAGCAGTTCTTC.

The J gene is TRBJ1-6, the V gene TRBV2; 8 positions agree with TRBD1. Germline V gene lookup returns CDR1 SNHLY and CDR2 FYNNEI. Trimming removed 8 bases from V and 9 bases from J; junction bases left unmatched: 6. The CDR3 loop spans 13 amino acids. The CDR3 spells CASLDRGASPLHF. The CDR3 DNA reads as TGTGCCAGCCTTGACAGGGGTGCTTCACCCCTCCACTTT.

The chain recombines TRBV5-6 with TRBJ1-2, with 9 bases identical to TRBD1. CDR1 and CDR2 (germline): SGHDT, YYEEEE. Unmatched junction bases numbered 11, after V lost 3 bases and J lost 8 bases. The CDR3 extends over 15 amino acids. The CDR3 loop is CASSSTGGAGGGYTF. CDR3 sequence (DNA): TGTGCCAGCAGCTCAACAGGGGGCGCCGGGGGAGGCTACACCTTC. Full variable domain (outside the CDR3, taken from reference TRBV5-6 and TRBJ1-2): DAGVTQSPTHLIKTRGQQVTLRCSPKSGHDTVSWYQQALGQGPQFIFQYYEEEERQRGNFPDRFSGHQFPNYSSELNVNALLLGDSALYLCASSSTGGAGGGYTFGSGTRLTVV.

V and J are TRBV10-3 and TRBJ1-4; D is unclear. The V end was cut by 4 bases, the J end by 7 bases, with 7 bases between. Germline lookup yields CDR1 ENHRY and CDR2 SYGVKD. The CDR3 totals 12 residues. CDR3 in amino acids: CAISAKGEKLFF. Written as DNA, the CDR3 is TGTGCCATCAGTGCGAAGGGTGAAAAACTGTTTTTT.

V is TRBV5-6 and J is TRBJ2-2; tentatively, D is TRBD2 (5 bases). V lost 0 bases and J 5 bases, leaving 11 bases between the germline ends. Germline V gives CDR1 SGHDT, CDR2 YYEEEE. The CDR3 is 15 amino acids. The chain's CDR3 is CASSLGERTTGELFF. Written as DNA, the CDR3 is TGTGCCAGCAGCTTGGGAGAGCGGACGACCGGGGAGCTGTTTTTT.

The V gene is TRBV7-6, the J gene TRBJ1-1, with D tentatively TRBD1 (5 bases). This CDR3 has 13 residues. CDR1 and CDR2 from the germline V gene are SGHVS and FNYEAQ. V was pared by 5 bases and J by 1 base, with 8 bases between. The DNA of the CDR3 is TGTGCCAGCAGCCCAGGACAGAACACTGAAGCTTTCTTT. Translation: CASSPGQNTEAFF.

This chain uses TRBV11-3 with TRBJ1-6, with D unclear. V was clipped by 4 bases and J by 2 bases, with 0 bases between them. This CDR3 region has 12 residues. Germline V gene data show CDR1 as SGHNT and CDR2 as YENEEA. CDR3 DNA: TGTGCCAGCAGCTCCTATAATTCACCCCTCCACTTT. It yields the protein CASSSYNSPLHF.

This chain's CDR3 is CASSLALGASEKLFF. The CDR3 DNA reads TGCGCCAGCAGCTTGGCGTTGGGGGCTAGCGAAAAACTGTTTTTT. The chain combines TRBV5-1 with TRBJ1-4; D is possibly TRBD1 (6 bases). This CDR3 has 15 residues. Per germline, CDR1 SGHRS and CDR2 YFSETQ. V was trimmed by 0 bases and J by 8 bases, leaving 14 bases between them.

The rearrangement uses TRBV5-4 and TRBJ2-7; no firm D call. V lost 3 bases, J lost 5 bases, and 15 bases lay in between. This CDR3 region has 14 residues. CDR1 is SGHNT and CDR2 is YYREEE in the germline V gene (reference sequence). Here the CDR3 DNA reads TGTGCCAGCAGCTCGCCGGCACGGTGGGACGAGCAGTACTTC. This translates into CASSSPARWDEQYF.

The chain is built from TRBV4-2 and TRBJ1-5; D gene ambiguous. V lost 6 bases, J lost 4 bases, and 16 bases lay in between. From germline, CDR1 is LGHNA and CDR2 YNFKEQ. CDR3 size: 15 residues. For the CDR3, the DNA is TGTGCCAGCAGTCCCAGCGGTGGTAATAATCAGCCCCAGCATTTT. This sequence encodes CASSPSGGNNQPQHF.

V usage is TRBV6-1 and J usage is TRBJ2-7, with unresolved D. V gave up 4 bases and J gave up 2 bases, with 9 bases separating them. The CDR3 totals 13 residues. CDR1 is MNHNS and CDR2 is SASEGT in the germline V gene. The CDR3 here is CASSGSATYEQYF. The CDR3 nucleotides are TGTGCCAGCAGTGGATCGGCGACCTACGAGCAGTACTTC.

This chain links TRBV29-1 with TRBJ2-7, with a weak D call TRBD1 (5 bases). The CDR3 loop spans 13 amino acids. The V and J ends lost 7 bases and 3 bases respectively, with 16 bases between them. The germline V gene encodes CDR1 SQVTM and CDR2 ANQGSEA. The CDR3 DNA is TGCAGCGCCGACAGCCCGGATAACTACGAGCAGTACTTC. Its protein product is CSADSPDNYEQYF.

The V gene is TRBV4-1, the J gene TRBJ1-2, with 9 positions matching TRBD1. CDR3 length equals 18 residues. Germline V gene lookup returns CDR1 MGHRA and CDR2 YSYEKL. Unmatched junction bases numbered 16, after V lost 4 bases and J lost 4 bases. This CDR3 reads CASSLRSRDRALVYGYTF. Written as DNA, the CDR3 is TGCGCCAGCAGCCTTCGCAGCCGGGACAGGGCCCTTGTCTATGGCTACACCTTC.

The CDR3 here is CASSLQQGSSDGYTF. The CDR3 nucleotides are TGTGCCAGCAGTTTACAACAGGGGTCCTCGGATGGCTACACCTTC. The chain combines TRBV27 with TRBJ1-2; TRBD1 matches 7 bases. CDR1 and CDR2 from the germline V gene are MNHEY and SMNVEV (reference sequence). Trimming at V came to 2 bases and at J to 6 bases, leaving 9 bases not matched to a gene. CDR3 length: 15 residues.

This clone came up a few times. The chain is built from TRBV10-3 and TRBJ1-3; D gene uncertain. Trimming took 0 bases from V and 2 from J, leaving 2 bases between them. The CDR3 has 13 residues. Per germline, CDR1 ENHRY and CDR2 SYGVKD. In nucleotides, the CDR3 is TGTGCCATCAGTGAGTCAGCTGGAAACACCATATATTTT. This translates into CAISESAGNTIYF.

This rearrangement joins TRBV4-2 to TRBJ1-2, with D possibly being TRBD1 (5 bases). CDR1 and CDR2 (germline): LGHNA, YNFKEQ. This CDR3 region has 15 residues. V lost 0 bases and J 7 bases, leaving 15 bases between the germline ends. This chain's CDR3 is CASSQDLGDVRGYTF. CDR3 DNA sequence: TGTGCCAGCAGCCAAGATTTAGGGGATGTTCGTGGCTACACCTTC.

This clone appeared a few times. The chain's CDR3 is CAISAQGNPYEQYF. The CDR3 nucleotides read TGTGCCATCAGTGCACAGGGGAACCCATACGAGCAGTACTTC. The V call is TRBV10-3, the J call TRBJ2-7, with 7 bases matching TRBD1. The CDR3 covers 14 residues. With 4 bases clipped from V and 4 bases from J, the junction kept 7 bases outside the gene matches. CDR1 is ENHRY and CDR2 is SYGVKD in the germline V gene.

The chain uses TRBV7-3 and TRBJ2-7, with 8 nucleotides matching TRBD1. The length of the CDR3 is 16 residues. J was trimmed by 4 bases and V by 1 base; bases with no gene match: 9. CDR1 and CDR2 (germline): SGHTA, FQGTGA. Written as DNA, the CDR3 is TGTGCCAGCAGCTTAAGTTCTGGCAGGGGGCAGTACGAGCAGTACTTC. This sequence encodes CASSLSSGRGQYEQYF.

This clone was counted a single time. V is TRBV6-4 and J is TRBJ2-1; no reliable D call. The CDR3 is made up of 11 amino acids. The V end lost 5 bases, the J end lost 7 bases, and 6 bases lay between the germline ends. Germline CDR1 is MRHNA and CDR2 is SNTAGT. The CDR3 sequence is CASSTRNEQFF. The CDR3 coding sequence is TGTGCCAGCAGTACAAGAAATGAGCAGTTCTTC.

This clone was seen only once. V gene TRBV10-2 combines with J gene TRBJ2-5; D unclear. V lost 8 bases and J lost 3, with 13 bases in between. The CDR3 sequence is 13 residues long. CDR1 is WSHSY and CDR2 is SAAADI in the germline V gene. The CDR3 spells CASGRSDEETQYF. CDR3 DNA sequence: TGCGCCAGCGGTAGATCAGACGAAGAGACCCAGTACTTC.

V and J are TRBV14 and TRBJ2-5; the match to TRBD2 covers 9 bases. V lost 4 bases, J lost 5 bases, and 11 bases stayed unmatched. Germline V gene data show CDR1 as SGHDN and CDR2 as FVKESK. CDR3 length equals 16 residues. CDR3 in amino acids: CASSPSSGTFGETQYF. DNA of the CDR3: TGTGCCAGCAGCCCATCTAGCGGGACTTTCGGTGAGACCCAGTACTTC.